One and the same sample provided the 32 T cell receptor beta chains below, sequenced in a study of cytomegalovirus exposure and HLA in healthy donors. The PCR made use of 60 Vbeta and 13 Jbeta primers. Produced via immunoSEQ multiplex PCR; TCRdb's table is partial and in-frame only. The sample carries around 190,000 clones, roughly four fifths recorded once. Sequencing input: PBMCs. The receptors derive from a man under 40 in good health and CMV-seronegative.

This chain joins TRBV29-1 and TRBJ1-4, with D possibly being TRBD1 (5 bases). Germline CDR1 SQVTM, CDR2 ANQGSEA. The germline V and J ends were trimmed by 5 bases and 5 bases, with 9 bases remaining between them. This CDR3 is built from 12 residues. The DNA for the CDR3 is TGCAGCGTTCGACAGCTAAATGAAAAACTGTTTTTT. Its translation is CSVRQLNEKLFF. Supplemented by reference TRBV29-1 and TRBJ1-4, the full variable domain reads SAVISQKPSRDICQRGTSLTIQCQVDSQVTMMFWYRQQPGQSLTLIATANQGSEATYESGFVIDKFPISRPNLTFSTLTVSNMSPEDSSIYLCSVRQLNEKLFFGSGTQLSVL.

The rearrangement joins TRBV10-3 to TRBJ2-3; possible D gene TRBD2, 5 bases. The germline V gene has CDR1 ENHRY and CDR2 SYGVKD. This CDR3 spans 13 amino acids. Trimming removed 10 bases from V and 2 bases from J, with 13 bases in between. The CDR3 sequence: CASLGDNTDTQYF. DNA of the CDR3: TGTGCCAGCCTCGGGGATAACACAGATACGCAGTATTTT.

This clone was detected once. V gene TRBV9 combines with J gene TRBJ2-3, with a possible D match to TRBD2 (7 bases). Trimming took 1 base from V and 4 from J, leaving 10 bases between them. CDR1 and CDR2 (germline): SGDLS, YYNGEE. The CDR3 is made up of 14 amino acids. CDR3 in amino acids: CASSVSGTSDTQYF. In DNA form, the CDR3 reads TGTGCCAGCAGCGTAAGCGGGACATCAGATACGCAGTATTTT. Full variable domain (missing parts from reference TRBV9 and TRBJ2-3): DSGVTQTPKHLITATGQRVTLRCSPRSGDLSVYWYQQSLDQGLQFLIQYYNGEERAKGNILERFSAQQFPDLHSELNLSSLELGDSALYFCASSVSGTSDTQYFGPGTRLTVL.

The chain's CDR3 is CASSLGGTVEAFF. The CDR3 nucleotides are TGTGCCAGCAGCTTGGGAGGCACCGTTGAAGCTTTCTTT. The chain links TRBV5-4 to TRBJ1-1; D uncertain. The germline V and J ends were trimmed by 0 bases and 7 bases, with 10 bases remaining between them. This CDR3 contains 13 residues. Germline V gives CDR1 SGHNT, CDR2 YYREEE (reference sequence).

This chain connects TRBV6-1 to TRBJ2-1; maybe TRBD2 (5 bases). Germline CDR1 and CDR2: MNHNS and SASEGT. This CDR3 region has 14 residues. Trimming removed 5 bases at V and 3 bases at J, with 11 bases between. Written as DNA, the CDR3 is TGTGCCAGCAGTAAAAGCGGAGTCTACAATGAGCAGTTCTTC. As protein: CASSKSGVYNEQFF.

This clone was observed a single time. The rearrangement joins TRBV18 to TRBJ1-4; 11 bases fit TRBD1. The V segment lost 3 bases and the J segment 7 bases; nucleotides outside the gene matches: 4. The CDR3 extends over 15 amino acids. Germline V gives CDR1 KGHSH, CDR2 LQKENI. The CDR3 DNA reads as TGTGCCAGCTCACCTTCGGGACAGGGGGGTGAAAAACTGTTTTTT. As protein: CASSPSGQGGEKLFF.

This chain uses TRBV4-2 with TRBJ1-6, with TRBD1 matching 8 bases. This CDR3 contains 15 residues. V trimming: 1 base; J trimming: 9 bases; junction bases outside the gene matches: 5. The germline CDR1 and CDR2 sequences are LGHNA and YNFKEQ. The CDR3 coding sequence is TGTGCCAGCAGCCAAGCCCCACAGGGGGGTTCACCCCTCCACTTT. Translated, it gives CASSQAPQGGSPLHF.

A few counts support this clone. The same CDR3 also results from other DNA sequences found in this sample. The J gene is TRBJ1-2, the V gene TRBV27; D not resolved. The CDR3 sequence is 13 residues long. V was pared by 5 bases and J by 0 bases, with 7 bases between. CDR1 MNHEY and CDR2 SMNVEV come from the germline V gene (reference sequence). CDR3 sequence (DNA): TGTGCCAGCAGTCTCCAGGCTAACTATGGCTACACCTTC. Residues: CASSLQANYGYTF.

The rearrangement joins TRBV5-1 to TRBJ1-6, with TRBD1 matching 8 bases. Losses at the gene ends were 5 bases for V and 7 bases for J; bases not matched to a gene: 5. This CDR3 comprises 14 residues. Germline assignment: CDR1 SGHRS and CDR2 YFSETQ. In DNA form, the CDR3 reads TGCGCCAGCAGTAGGACAGGGAGGAATTCACCCCTCCACTTT. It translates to CASSRTGRNSPLHF.

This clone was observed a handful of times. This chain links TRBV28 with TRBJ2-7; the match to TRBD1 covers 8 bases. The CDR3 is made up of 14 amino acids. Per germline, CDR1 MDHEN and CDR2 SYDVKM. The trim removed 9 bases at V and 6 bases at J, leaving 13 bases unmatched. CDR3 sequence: CASLGTGSATEQYF. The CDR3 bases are TGTGCCAGTCTTGGGACAGGTTCGGCCACCGAGCAGTACTTC. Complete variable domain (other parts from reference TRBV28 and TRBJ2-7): DVKVTQSSRYLVKRTGEKVFLECVQDMDHENMFWYRQDPGLGLRLIYFSYDVKMKEKGDIPEGYSVSREKKERFSLILESASTNQTSMYLCASLGTGSATEQYFGPGTRLTVT.

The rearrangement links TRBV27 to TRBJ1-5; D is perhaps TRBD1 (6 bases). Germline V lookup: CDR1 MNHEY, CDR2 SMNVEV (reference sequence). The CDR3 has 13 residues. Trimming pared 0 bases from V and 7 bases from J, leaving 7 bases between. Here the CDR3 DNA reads TGTGCCAGCAGTTTATCGGACAGACAGCCCCAGCATTTT. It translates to CASSLSDRQPQHF.

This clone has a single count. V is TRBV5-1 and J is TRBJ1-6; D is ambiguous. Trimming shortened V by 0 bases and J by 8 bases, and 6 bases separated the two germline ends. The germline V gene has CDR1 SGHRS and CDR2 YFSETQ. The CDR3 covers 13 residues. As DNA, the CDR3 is TGCGCCAGCAGCTTGGATCCGGATTCACCCCTCCACTTT. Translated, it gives CASSLDPDSPLHF.

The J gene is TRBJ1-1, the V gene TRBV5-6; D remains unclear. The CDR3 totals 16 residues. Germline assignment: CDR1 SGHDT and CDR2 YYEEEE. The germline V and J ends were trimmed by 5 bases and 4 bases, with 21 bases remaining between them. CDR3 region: CASSLLEPASGTEAFF. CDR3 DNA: TGTGCCAGCAGTCTGCTGGAGCCTGCGAGCGGCACTGAAGCTTTCTTT.

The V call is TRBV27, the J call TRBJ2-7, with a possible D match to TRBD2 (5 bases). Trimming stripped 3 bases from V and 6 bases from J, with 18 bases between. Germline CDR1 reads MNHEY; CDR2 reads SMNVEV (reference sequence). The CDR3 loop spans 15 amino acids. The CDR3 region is CASSFGGRGSGEQYF. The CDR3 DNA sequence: TGTGCCAGCAGTTTTGGTGGTCGGGGATCGGGCGAGCAGTACTTC.

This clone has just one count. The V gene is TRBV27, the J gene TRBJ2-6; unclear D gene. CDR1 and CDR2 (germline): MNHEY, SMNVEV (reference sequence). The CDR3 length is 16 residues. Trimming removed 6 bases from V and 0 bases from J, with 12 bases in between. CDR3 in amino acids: CASSYISSSGANVLTF. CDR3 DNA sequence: TGTGCCAGCAGCTATATCTCGAGCTCTGGGGCCAACGTCCTGACTTTC.

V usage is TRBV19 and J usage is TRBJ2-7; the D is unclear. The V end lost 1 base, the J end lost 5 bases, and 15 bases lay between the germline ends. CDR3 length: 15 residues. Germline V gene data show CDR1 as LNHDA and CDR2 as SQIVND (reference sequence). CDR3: CASSIASQSSHEQYF. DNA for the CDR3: TGTGCCAGTAGTATAGCGTCACAGTCTTCCCACGAGCAGTACTTC.

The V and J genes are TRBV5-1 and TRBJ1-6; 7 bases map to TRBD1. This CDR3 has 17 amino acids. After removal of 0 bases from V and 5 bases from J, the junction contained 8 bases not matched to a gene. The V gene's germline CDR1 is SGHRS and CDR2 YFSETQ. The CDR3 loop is CASSLDRPDRDNSPLHF. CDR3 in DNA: TGCGCCAGCAGCTTGGATCGTCCTGACAGGGATAATTCACCCCTCCACTTT.

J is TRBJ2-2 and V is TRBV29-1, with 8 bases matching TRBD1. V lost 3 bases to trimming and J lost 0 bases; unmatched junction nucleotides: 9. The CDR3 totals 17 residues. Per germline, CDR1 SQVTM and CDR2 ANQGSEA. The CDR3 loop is CSVEIGQGFANTGELFF. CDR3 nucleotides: TGCAGCGTTGAGATAGGACAGGGCTTCGCGAACACCGGGGAGCTGTTTTTT.

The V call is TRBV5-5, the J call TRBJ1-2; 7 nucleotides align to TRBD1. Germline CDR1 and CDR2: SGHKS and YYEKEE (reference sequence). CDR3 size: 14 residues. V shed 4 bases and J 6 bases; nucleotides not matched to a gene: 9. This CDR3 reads CASSQVGQQNGYTF. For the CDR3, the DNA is TGTGCCAGCAGCCAAGTGGGACAGCAAAATGGCTACACCTTC.

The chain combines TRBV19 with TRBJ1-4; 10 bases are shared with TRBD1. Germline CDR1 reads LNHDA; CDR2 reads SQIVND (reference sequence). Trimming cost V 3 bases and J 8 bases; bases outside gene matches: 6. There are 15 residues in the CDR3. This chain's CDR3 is CASSITGTGVEKLFF. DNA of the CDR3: TGTGCCAGTAGTATTACCGGGACAGGGGTGGAAAAACTGTTTTTT.

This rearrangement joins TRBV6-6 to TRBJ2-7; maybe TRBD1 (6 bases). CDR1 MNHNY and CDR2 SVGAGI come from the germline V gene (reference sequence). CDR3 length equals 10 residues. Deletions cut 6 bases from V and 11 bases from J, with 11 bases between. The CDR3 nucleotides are TGTGCCAGCAGGGACAGCATAAAGTACTTC. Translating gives CASRDSIKYF.

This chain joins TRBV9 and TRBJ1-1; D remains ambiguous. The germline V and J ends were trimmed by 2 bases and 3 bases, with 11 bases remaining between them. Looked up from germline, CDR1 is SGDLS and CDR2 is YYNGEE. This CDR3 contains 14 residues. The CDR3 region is CASSVSPSDTEAFF. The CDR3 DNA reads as TGTGCCAGCAGCGTGTCTCCCTCGGACACTGAAGCTTTCTTT.

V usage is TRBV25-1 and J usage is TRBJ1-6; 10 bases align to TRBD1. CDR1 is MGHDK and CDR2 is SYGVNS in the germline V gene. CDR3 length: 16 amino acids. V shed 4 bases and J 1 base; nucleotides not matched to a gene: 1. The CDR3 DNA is TGTGCCAGCAGTGGACAGGGGGCGTCCTATAATTCACCCCTCCACTTT. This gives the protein CASSGQGASYNSPLHF.

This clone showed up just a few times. The CDR3 DNA is TGCGCCAGCAGTGAGTCGACTCTTTCAGCCCATGATGAGCAGTTCTTC. Amino acid sequence: CASSESTLSAHDEQFF. The chain uses TRBV10-1 and TRBJ2-1; the D is unclear. The V gene's germline CDR1 is WNHNN and CDR2 SYGVQD (reference sequence). V was shortened by 0 bases and J by 8 bases, with 17 bases between the two germline ends. CDR3 length: 16 residues.

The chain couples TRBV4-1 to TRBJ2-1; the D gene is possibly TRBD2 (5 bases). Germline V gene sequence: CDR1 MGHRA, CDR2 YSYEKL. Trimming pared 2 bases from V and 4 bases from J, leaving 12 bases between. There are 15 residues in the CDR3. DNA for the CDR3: TGCGCCAGCAGCCAAAGCGGCAACGCTTACAATGAGCAGTTCTTC. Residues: CASSQSGNAYNEQFF.

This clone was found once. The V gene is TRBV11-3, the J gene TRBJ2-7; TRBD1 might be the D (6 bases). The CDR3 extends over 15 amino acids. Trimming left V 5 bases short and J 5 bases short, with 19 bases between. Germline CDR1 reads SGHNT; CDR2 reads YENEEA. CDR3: CASSVPTGFRHEQYF. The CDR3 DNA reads TGTGCCAGCAGCGTCCCCACAGGGTTCAGGCACGAGCAGTACTTC.

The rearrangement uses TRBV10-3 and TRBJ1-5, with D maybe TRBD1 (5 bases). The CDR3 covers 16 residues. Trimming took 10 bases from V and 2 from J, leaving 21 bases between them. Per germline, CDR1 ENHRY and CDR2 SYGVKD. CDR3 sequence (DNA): TGTGCCACCTCGGGCGGCGGGGCTTCGGGCAATCAGCCCCAGCATTTT. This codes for CATSGGGASGNQPQHF.

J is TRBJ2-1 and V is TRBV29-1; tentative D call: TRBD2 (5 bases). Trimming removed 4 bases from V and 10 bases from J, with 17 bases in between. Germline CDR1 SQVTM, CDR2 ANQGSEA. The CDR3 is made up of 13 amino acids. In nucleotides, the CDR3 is TGCAGCGTTGTAAGGGTGGGAGAAGAGGAGCAGTTCTTC. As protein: CSVVRVGEEEQFF.

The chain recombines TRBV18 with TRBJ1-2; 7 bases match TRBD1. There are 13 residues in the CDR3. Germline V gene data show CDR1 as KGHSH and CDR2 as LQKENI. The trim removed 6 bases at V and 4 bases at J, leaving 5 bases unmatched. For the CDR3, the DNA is TGTGCCAGCTCGCAGCAGGGGGTCTATGGCTACACCTTC. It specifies CASSQQGVYGYTF.

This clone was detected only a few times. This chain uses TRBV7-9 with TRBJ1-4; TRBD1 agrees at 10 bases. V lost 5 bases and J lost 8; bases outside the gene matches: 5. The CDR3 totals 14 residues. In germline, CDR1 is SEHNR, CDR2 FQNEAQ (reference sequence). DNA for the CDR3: TGTGCCAGCAGCACCCGGGACAGGGGCGAAAAACTGTTTTTT. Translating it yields CASSTRDRGEKLFF.

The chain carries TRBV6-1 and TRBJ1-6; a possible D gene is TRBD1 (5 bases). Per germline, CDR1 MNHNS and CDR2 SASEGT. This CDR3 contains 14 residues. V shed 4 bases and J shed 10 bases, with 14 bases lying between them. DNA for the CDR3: TGTGCCAGCAGTGCCTTCCAGGGTCCCTCACCCCTCCACTTT. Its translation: CASSAFQGPSPLHF.

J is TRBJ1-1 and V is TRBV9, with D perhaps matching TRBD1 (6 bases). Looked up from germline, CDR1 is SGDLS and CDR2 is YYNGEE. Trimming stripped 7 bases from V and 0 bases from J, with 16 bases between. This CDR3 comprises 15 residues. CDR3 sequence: CASSLSGDMNTEAFF. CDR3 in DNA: TGTGCCAGCTCCCTCAGTGGGGACATGAACACTGAAGCTTTCTTT.